This passage covers 4 T cell receptor beta chains from one sample sequenced in a study of cytomegalovirus exposure and HLA in healthy donors. Use of 60 Vbeta and 13 Jbeta primers characterized the PCR. Assay: immunoSEQ multiplex PCR; the TCRdb copy retains only in-frame clones and omits some. There are 250,000 to 350,000 clones in the sample; roughly 70% occur only once, and about 2.2% lies in the top ten. Sequenced: PBMCs. All receptors derive from a female donor in good health and CMV-seronegative.

The rearrangement links TRBV5-4 to TRBJ2-1; 11 nucleotides align to TRBD2. V lost 4 bases and J lost 9; bases outside the gene matches: 3. CDR1 is SGHNT, CDR2 YYREEE, per germline (reference sequence). The CDR3 is 13 residues long. The CDR3 is CASSPLAGAEQFF. CDR3 sequence (DNA): TGTGCCAGCAGCCCACTAGCGGGAGCTGAGCAGTTCTTC.

This clone was found a few times. The chain recombines TRBV6-4 with TRBJ1-2; D ambiguous. The CDR3 contains 15 residues. V was clipped by 0 bases and J by 0 bases, with 8 bases between them. Germline V lookup: CDR1 MRHNA, CDR2 SNTAGT. The CDR3 is CASSDSAGANYGYTF. In DNA, the CDR3 is TGTGCCAGCAGTGACTCGGCCGGGGCTAACTATGGCTACACCTTC.

The V call is TRBV11-2, the J call TRBJ2-7, with 11 bases fitting TRBD2. The CDR3 length is 14 residues. V lost 0 bases, J lost 9 bases, and 4 bases stayed unmatched. Germline V CDR1 and CDR2: SGHAT, FQNNGV. The CDR3 is CASSLDLGLAGQYF. CDR3 in DNA: TGTGCCAGCAGCTTAGACCTTGGACTAGCGGGGCAGTACTTC.

The table lists this clone with a few counts. The rearrangement links TRBV11-2 to TRBJ2-2, with 9 nucleotides matching TRBD1. J gave up 6 bases and V 4 bases, and 6 bases lay outside the gene matches. The CDR3 contains 15 residues. Germline assignment: CDR1 SGHAT and CDR2 FQNNGV. The CDR3 loop reads CASSSGQGRAGELFF. CDR3 in DNA: TGTGCCAGCAGCTCGGGACAGGGAAGGGCCGGGGAGCTGTTTTTT.